This T cell receptor beta chain was recorded in a study of blood T cell repertoires in COVID-19. Study-wide context: Samples of COVID-19 (acute and convalescent) were obtained from the United States, Italy and Spain.

Methods used by the authors: Nucleated cell number was recorded as an estimate derived from reference gene primer amplification. Using immunoSEQ multiplex PCR, the repertoire was profiled, and TCRdb retains in-frame clones only, with some absent. V and J calls and clone size come straight from that table; D and trimming were deduced from the DNA. Among 260,000 or so clones listed, around 90% were seen once. Sequenced input: peripheral blood. The TCR comes from a human donor in a cohort sampled during active COVID-19.

CDR3 in DNA: TGTGCCAGCAGCGTCCGGGACAGAGAGGTGCAGTACTTC. This gives the protein CASSVRDREVQYF. The chain couples TRBV21-1 to TRBJ2-7; TRBD1, the table's D call, lacks a check against the DNA. TRBV21-1 is a recognized pseudogene. This CDR3 has 13 residues.